This TCR beta chain was found in a study of cytomegalovirus exposure and HLA in healthy donors. Regarding the study as a whole: A later analysis reportedly identified an Asian-associated ancestry cluster as carrying fewer N-insertions than the approximately 670-donor mean. In a later analysis, TCR association rates varied by HLA locus: DRB1 most, HLA-C fewest.

Each donor was healthy, and each was a bone marrow donor. Note on this clone: Its matching antigen is unknown.

It was with 60 Vbeta and 13 Jbeta primers that the PCR ran. Per the authors' pipeline: Later reanalysis found roughly 80 million unique TCR beta chains, around 9.9 million of them shared. Sequencing was performed with immunoSEQ multiplex PCR; in TCRdb, only in-frame clones are kept and a portion is missing. That table gives V, J and clone size, and the DNA gave D and trimming. Among 150,000 to 200,000 clones listed, approximately 80% were seen once. Germline V gene lookup returns CDR1 SGHRS and CDR2 YFSETQ. The CDR3 is made up of 14 amino acids. V gave up 4 bases and J gave up 5 bases; unmatched junction bases: 9.

J is TRBJ2-7 and V is TRBV5-1; 7 bases line up with TRBD2. The sample comprised PBMCs. The sequence was obtained from a man aged 25 to 45 in good health and CMV-seropositive. The CDR3 coding sequence is TGCGCCAGCAGCCCGGGGACTACCGTGGACGAGCAGTACTTC. Amino acid sequence: CASSPGTTVDEQYF.